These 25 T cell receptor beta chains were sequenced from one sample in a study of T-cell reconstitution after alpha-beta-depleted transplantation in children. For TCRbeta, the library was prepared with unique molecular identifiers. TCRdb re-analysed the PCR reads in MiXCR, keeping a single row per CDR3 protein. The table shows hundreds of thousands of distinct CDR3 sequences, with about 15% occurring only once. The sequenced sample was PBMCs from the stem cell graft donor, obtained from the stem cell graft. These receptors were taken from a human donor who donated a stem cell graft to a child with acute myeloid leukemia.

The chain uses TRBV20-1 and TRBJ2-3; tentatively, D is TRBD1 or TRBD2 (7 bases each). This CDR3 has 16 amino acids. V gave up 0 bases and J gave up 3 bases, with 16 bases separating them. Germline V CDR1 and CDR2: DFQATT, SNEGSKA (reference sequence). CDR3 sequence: CSARDPLQGGTDTQYF. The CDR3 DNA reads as TGCAGTGCTAGAGATCCATTGCAGGGGGGGACAGATACGCAGTATTTT.

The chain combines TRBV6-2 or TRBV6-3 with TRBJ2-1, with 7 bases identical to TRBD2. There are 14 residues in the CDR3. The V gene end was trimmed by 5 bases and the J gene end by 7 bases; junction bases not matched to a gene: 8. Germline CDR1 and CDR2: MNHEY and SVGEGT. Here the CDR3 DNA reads TGTGCCAGCAGTCCATCGGCTAGCGGAAATGAGCAGTTCTTC. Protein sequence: CASSPSASGNEQFF.

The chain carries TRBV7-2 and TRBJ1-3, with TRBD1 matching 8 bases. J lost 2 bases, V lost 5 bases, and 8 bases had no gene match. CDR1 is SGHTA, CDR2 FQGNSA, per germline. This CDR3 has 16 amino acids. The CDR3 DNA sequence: TGTGCCAGCAGCCGCGACAGGGGCATGGCTGGAAACACCATATATTTT. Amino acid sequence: CASSRDRGMAGNTIYF.

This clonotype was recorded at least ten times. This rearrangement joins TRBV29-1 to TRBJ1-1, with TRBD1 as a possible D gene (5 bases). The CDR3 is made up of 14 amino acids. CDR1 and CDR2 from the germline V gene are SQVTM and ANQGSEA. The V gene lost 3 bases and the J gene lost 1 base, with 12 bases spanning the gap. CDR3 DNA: TGCAGCGTTGATCGGGGACTCACGAACACTGAAGCTTTCTTT. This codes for CSVDRGLTNTEAFF.

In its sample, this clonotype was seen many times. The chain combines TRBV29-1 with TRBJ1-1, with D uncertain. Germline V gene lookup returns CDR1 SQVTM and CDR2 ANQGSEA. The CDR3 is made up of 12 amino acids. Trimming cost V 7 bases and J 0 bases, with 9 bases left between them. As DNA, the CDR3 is TGCAGCGCTGCTACTCTGAACACTGAAGCTTTCTTT. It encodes CSAATLNTEAFF.

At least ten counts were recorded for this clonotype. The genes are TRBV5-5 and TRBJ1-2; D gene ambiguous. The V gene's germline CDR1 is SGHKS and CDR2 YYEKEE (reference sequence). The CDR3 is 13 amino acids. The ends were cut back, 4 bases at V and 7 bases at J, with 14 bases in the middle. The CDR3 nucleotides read TGTGCCAGCAGCCAAGACGGGCCGGGTGGCTACACCTTC. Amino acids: CASSQDGPGGYTF.

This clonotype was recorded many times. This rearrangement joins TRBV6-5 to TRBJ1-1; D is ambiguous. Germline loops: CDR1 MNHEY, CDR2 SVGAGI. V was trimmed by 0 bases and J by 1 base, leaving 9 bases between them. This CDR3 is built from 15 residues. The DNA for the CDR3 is TGTGCCAGCAGTTACTCCGGGTCAGGGAACACTGAAGCTTTCTTT. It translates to CASSYSGSGNTEAFF.

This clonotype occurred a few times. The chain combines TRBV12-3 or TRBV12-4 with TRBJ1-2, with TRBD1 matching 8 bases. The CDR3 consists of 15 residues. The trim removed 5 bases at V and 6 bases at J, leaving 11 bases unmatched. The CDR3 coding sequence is TGTGCCAGCAGTGCCTCCAGGGGGCATGACGATGGCTACACCTTC. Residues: CASSASRGHDDGYTF.

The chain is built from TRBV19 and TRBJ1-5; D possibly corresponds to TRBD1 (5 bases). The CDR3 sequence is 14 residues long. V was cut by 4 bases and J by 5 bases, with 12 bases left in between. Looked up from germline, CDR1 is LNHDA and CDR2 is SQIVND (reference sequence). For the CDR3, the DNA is TGTGCCAGTAGTACCAGGGATTATTATCAGCCCCAGCATTTT. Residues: CASSTRDYYQPQHF. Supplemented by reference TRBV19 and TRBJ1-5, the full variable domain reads DGGITQSPKYLFRKEGQNVTLSCEQNLNHDAMYWYRQDPGQGLRLIYYSQIVNDFQKGDIAEGYSVSREKKESFPLTVTSAQKNPTAFYLCASSTRDYYQPQHFGDGTRLSIL.

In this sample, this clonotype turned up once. Written as DNA, the CDR3 is TGTGCCATCGGGCAGGGGGGCCTCGCCCTTAATCAGCCCCAGCATTTT. Its protein is CAIGQGGLALNQPQHF. The chain combines TRBV10-3 with TRBJ1-5; TRBD1 matches 7 bases. The CDR3 has 16 residues. The J segment lost 4 bases and the V segment lost 8 bases, leaving 14 bases of the junction unmatched. Germline V gene lookup returns CDR1 ENHRY and CDR2 SYGVKD.

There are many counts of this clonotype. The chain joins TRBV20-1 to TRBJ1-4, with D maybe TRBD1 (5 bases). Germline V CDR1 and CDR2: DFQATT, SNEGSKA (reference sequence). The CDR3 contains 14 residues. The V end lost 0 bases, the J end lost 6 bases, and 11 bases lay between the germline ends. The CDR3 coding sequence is TGCAGTGCTAGAGATTGGGGGATGGATGAAAAACTGTTTTTT. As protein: CSARDWGMDEKLFF.

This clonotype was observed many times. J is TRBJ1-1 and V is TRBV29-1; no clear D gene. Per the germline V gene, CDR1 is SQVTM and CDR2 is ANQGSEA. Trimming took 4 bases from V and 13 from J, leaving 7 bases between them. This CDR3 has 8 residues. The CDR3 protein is CSVAEGFF. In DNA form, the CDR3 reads TGCAGCGTTGCTGAGGGTTTCTTT.

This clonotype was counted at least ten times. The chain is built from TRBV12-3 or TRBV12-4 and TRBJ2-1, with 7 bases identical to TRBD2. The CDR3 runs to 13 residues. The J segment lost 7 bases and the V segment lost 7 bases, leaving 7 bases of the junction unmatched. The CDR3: CASTLGGGNEQFF. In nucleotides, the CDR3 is TGTGCCAGCACCCTCGGGGGAGGGAATGAGCAGTTCTTC.

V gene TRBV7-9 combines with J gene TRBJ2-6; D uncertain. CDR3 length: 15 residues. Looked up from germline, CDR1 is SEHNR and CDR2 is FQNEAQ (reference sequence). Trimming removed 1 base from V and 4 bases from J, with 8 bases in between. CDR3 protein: CASSLGDGGANVLTF. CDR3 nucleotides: TGTGCCAGCAGCTTAGGAGATGGCGGGGCCAACGTCCTGACTTTC.

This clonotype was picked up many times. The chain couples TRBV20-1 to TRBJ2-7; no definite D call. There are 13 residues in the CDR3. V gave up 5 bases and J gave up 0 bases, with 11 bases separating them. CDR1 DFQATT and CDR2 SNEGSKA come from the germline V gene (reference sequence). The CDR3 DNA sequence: TGCAGTGCTGAAAACACCAACTCCTACGAGCAGTACGTC. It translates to CSAENTNSYEQYV.

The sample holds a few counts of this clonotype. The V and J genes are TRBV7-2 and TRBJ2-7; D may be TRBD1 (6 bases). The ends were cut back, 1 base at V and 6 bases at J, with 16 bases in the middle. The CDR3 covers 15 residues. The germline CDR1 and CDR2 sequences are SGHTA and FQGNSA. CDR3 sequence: CASSLGPTGSFEQYF. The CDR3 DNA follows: TGTGCCAGCAGCTTAGGCCCGACAGGATCGTTCGAGCAGTACTTC.

The CDR3 region is CASSLLGGGKETQYF. In DNA, the CDR3 is TGTGCCAGCAGCTTACTCGGGGGGGGCAAAGAGACCCAGTACTTC. This chain uses TRBV7-2 with TRBJ2-5; 8 positions match TRBD2. Germline trimming cut 2 bases from V and 3 bases from J; bases unmatched to any gene: 5. CDR3 length equals 15 residues. CDR1 SGHTA and CDR2 FQGNSA come from the germline V gene.

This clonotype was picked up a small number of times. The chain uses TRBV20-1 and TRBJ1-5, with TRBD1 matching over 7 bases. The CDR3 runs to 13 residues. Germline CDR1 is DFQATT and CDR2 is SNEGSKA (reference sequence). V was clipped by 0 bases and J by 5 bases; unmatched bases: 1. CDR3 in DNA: TGCAGTGCTAGAGAAAGGGGGCATCAGCCCCAGCATTTT. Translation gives CSARERGHQPQHF.

This chain's CDR3 is CASSPLLTSGGETQYF. DNA for the CDR3: TGTGCCAGCAGTCCACTCCTTACTAGCGGGGGTGAGACCCAGTACTTC. This chain connects TRBV12-3 or TRBV12-4 to TRBJ2-5; 11 nucleotides align to TRBD2. CDR3 length equals 16 residues. J was trimmed by 5 bases and V by 5 bases; bases with no gene match: 10.

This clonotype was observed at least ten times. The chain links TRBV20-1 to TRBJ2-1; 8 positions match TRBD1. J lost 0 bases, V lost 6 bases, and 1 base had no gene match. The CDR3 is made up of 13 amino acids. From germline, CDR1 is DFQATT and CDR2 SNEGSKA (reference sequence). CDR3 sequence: CSADRGSYNEQFF. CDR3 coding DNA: TGCAGTGCAGACAGGGGCTCCTACAATGAGCAGTTCTTC.

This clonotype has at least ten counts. The CDR3: CASSASGQGHGEQYF. The CDR3 DNA sequence: TGCGCCAGCAGCGCCTCGGGACAGGGTCATGGCGAGCAGTACTTC. The V call is TRBV5-1, the J call TRBJ2-7; 9 bases fit TRBD1. This CDR3 comprises 15 residues. V shed 4 bases, J shed 6 bases, and the junction held 11 bases outside the gene matches. From germline, CDR1 is SGHRS and CDR2 YFSETQ.

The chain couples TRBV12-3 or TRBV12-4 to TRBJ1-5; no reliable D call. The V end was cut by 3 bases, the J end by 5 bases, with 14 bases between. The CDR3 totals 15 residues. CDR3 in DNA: TGTGCCAGCAGTTTCTGGGTTGATCGGGATCAGCCCCAGCATTTT. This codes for CASSFWVDRDQPQHF.

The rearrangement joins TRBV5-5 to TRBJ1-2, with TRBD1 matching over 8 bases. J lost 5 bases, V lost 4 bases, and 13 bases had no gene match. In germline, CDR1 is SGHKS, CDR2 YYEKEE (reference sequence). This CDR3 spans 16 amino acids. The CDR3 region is CASSRTPLQGEYGYTF. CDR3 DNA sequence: TGTGCCAGCAGCCGGACACCGCTACAGGGGGAATATGGCTACACCTTC.

CDR3 loop: CASSPRDRRILSSGNTIYF. The CDR3 nucleotides are TGTGCCAGCAGCCCCCGGGACAGGAGAATTCTAAGCTCTGGAAACACCATATATTTT. This chain links TRBV7-2 with TRBJ1-3; 8 nucleotides match TRBD1. In germline, CDR1 is SGHTA, CDR2 FQGNSA. This CDR3 is 19 amino acids long. Trimming at V came to 5 bases and at J to 0 bases, leaving 15 bases not matched to a gene.

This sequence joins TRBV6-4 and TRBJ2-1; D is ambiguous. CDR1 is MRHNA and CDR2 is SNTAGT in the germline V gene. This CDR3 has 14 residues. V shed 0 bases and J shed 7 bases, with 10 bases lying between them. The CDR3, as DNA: TGTGCCAGCAGTGACTCGAGTCCCCCTAATGAGCAGTTCTTC. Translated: CASSDSSPPNEQFF.